Listed below are T cell receptor beta chains from one sample, sequenced in a study of blood T cell repertoires in COVID-19. Clones were read by immunoSEQ multiplex PCR, and TCRdb kept only the in-frame ones, dropping some. Among about 410,000 clones listed, about 88% were seen once. Sequences were obtained from peripheral blood. The receptors derive from a woman in her 40s with COVID-19, enrolled during active disease. Both conserved end residues are part of each CDR3.

v_gene: TRBV28
j_gene: TRBJ2-2
len: 20
CDR3aa: CASSLWRVARGLRGTGELFF

v_gene: TRBV7-3
j_gene: TRBJ1-2
len: 13
CDR3aa: CASSLRGDYGYTF

v_gene: TRBV7-9
j_gene: TRBJ1-2
len: 15
CDR3aa: CASSLTGDPLYGYTF

v_gene: TRBV11-2
j_gene: TRBJ2-7
len: 15
CDR3aa: CASSLNGDRGYEQYF

v_gene: TRBV28
j_gene: TRBJ1-2
len: 17
CDR3aa: CASSSPGQGAYNYGYTF

v_gene: TRBV4-2
j_gene: TRBJ1-6
len: 15
CDR3aa: CASSRGGGSDSPLHF

v_gene: TRBV3-1/TRBV3-2
j_gene: TRBJ2-5
len: 18
CDR3aa: CASSQVNVGQGLGETQYF

v_gene: TRBV3-1/TRBV3-2
j_gene: TRBJ2-1
len: 13
CDR3aa: CASSLIYGTSLFF

v_gene: TRBV27
j_gene: TRBJ1-2
len: 15
CDR3aa: CASSFIGGAKKGYTF

v_gene: TRBV28
j_gene: TRBJ2-2
len: 13
CDR3aa: CASSLRFPGELFF

v_gene: TRBV4-3
j_gene: TRBJ1-2
len: 14
CDR3aa: CASSQVVRVGGYTF

v_gene: TRBV23-1
j_gene: TRBJ1-2
len: 15
CDR3aa: CASSQAGFPNYGYTF

v_gene: TRBV5-5
j_gene: TRBJ1-2
len: 13
CDR3aa: CASTFFWGDGYTF

v_gene: TRBV5-6
j_gene: TRBJ2-1
len: 15
CDR3aa: CASSPDREVYNEQFF

v_gene: TRBV18
j_gene: TRBJ2-2
len: 18
CDR3aa: CASSPPSLAGGWTGELFF

v_gene: TRBV5-5
j_gene: TRBJ1-3
len: 15
CDR3aa: CASSTTGASGNTIYF

v_gene: TRBV7-9
j_gene: TRBJ2-3
len: 15
CDR3aa: CASSFGGLASDTQYF

v_gene: TRBV9
j_gene: TRBJ2-1
len: 16
CDR3aa: CASSVGRLAGYNEQFF

v_gene: TRBV19
j_gene: TRBJ1-3
len: 16
CDR3aa: CASSVNRDSSGNTIYF

v_gene: TRBV28
j_gene: TRBJ1-5
len: 15
CDR3aa: CASSLLGQGKQPQHF

v_gene: TRBV5-1
j_gene: TRBJ1-5
len: 15
CDR3aa: CASSLEPHSNQPQHF

v_gene: TRBV3-1/TRBV3-2
j_gene: TRBJ2-2
len: 14
CDR3aa: CASSGSSYTGELFF

v_gene: TRBV24-1
j_gene: TRBJ1-2
len: 12
CDR3aa: CATSDQGFGYTF

v_gene: TRBV2
j_gene: TRBJ2-3
len: 14
CDR3aa: CAGKREGLENTQYF

v_gene: TRBV7-3
j_gene: TRBJ2-1
len: 13
CDR3aa: CASSLSEYNEQFF

v_gene: TRBV5-1
j_gene: TRBJ1-2
len: 12
CDR3aa: CASSSGRYGYTF

v_gene: TRBV19
j_gene: TRBJ2-3
len: 18
CDR3aa: CASSTLQEVGWSTDTQYF

v_gene: TRBV7-9
j_gene: TRBJ1-1
len: 14
CDR3aa: CASSGGQVSTEAFF

v_gene: TRBV30
j_gene: TRBJ2-7
len: 14
CDR3aa: CAWSSGSRVYEQYF

v_gene: TRBV28
j_gene: TRBJ1-3
len: 15
CDR3aa: CASSFRQGPGNTIYF

v_gene: TRBV28
j_gene: TRBJ1-5
len: 15
CDR3aa: CASSLGGVSNQPQHF

v_gene: TRBV7-2
j_gene: TRBJ2-1
len: 18
CDR3aa: CASSPHIPGLAGLNEQFF

v_gene: TRBV29-1
j_gene: TRBJ1-1
len: 17
CDR3aa: CSGEALNPGQGRGEAFF

v_gene: TRBV28
j_gene: TRBJ2-4
len: 14
CDR3aa: CASSLQGAGNIQYF

v_gene: TRBV10-3
j_gene: TRBJ1-2
len: 12
CDR3aa: CAITLDRHGYTF

v_gene: TRBV18
j_gene: TRBJ1-5
len: 14
CDR3aa: CASSPGQTYQPQHF

v_gene: TRBV4-3
j_gene: TRBJ1-5
len: 14
CDR3aa: CASSQGGSDQPQHF

v_gene: TRBV27
j_gene: TRBJ2-7
len: 16
CDR3aa: CASSSVGSGIRWEQYF

v_gene: TRBV28
j_gene: TRBJ1-2
len: 15
CDR3aa: CASSVVEGEDYGYTF

v_gene: TRBV24-1
j_gene: TRBJ2-3
len: 18
CDR3aa: CATSVLTGEDSSTDTQYF

v_gene: TRBV27
j_gene: TRBJ2-1
len: 16
CDR3aa: CASSPAGGGRGNEQFF